This TCR beta chain emerged from a study of T-cell memory formation after mild COVID-19 (dated by TCRdb to the early 2020s). Broadly, across the study: Most TCR sequence clusters were specific to one of the two donors. Longitudinal TCRalpha and TCRbeta repertoire sequencing tracked T-cell clones expanding and contracting after mild COVID-19 in two donors. The cohort comprised two young, previously healthy adult volunteers, one female and one male. Beyond this particular receptor, the publication reports: Whether the second-wave clones peaking on day 37 were SARS-CoV-2 specific was not confirmed. Only two mild cases were covered in the study, and larger cohorts including severe cases with pre-infection samples were considered necessary. Contracting CD4+ clones were found mainly in CM and EM memory subsets, while CD8+ clones were enriched in EMRA. Balanced CD4/CD8 phenotypes were observed for clones contracting from day 15 to 85, whereas a bias towards CD4+ was observed for a second wave of clones expanding from day 15 to 37. Some responding clones were detected in pre-infection memory, which suggested that pre-existing cross-reactive memory T cells had joined the SARS-CoV-2 response.

On this clonotype itself: Its binding antigen is unknown. Nothing much larger sits one base from this clone, and base qualities are not available.

PBMCs were isolated by Ficoll-Paque density gradient centrifugation. Sequenced on an Illumina NovaSeq 6000. Using 5'RACE with constant-segment primers, TCRalpha and TCRbeta cDNA libraries were constructed, with sample barcodes and unique molecular identifiers added in the process. RNA was extracted from every sample with Trizol reagent. Amplification of the libraries took two PCR steps, and the second step added a second sample barcode plus Illumina TruSeq adapters. Libraries were sequenced on an Illumina NovaSeq with 2 x 150 bp paired-end reads. Regarding the original processing steps: The reads were demultiplexed and collapsed into UMI-guided consensus sequences using migec v1.2.7. Using mixcr v2.1.11, UMI consensuses were aligned to TRA and TRB V and J templates and then assembled into clonotypes. Clonotypes were classified as expanded or contracted when called significant by both edgeR and NoisET, with noise models trained on biological replicates. For edgeR calls, the cutoffs were a false discovery rate-adjusted p below 0.01 and a log2 fold-change threshold of 1. PCA with hierarchical clustering of max-normalized trajectories of the 1000 most abundant clonotypes was used as exploratory dynamics analysis. Separately sequenced CD4+ and CD8+ repertoires were used to assign the CD4 or CD8 phenotype of responding clones. TCRdb reanalyzed the raw reads on its own, using fastp at Q25 for trimming and MiXCR for clone calling, and kept in-frame beta chains. A single entry per CDR3 protein holds the most common genes and DNA from its merged rows. Here the V and J calls rest on TCRdb's processing, not on the authors' analysis. Recorded for this sample are 450,000 to 650,000 distinct CDR3 sequences; about a fifth of them occurred a single time. Around 8.4% of the sample comes from the top ten.

CDR1 and CDR2, looked up from the germline V gene, are SGHTA and FQGNSA. The CDR3 runs 12 residues from the cysteine to the phenylalanine. Only the CDR3 DNA is retained, 36 bases long and in frame from the first base. Trimming costs V 8 bases and J 2 bases, and their ends lie 8 bases apart. Rearrangement joined TRBV7-2 to TRBJ2-3, with the D gene not clear enough to name. Sequencing input: PBMCs or a T cell subset sorted from them (not recorded which). This TCR was sampled from an adult woman who had mild COVID-19 (a few samples of this study predate the infection). The sample titles of this study are shuffled in the database, so cell type and time point are left out; the donor was told from shared clones. This receptor carries the CDR3 CASWGNTDTQYF. The sequenced DNA: TGTGCCAGCTGGGGAAACACAGATACGCAGTATTTT.